The 32 T cell receptor beta chains presented below share a single source sample, sequenced in a study of cytomegalovirus exposure and HLA in healthy donors. PCR employed 60 Vbeta and 13 Jbeta primers. Libraries were prepared by immunoSEQ multiplex PCR; TCRdb keeps only in-frame clonotypes and omits some of them. The sample carries more than 65,000 clones, roughly four fifths recorded once. The sample was PBMCs. These receptors all come from a man between 18 and 35 years old in good health and CMV-seronegative.

The genes are TRBV11-2 and TRBJ1-2; TRBD1 matches 8 bases. Germline V gives CDR1 SGHAT, CDR2 FQNNGV. This CDR3 comprises 15 residues. V lost 6 bases and J lost 4; bases outside the gene matches: 10. The CDR3 spells CASSYGQGASYGYTF. DNA for the CDR3: TGTGCCAGCAGTTATGGACAGGGTGCTTCCTATGGCTACACCTTC.

The count of this clone is one. The V gene is TRBV18, the J gene TRBJ1-1, with a weak D call TRBD1 (6 bases). Germline CDR1 reads KGHSH; CDR2 reads LQKENI. With 5 bases removed from V and 8 bases from J, the gap between germline ends came to 6 bases. This CDR3 is built from 10 residues. CDR3 bases: TGTGCCAGCTCAGGGACAGAAGCTTTCTTT. Amino acid sequence: CASSGTEAFF.

The V and J genes are TRBV30 and TRBJ2-3, with 7 bases that match TRBD2. CDR1 and CDR2 from the germline V gene are GTSNPN and SVGIG (reference sequence). After removal of 0 bases from V and 4 bases from J, the junction contained 7 bases not matched to a gene. The CDR3 sequence is 15 residues long. This chain's CDR3 is CAWSVGAGRADTQYF. The CDR3 DNA sequence: TGTGCCTGGAGTGTCGGAGCGGGGAGGGCAGATACGCAGTATTTT.

The genes are TRBV28 and TRBJ2-7, with 10 bases fitting TRBD1. CDR1 and CDR2 from the germline V gene are MDHEN and SYDVKM. Unmatched junction bases numbered 10, after V lost 2 bases and J lost 3 bases. The CDR3 consists of 17 residues. The CDR3 DNA follows: TGTGCCAGCAGTTTAATACCCGGGACAGGGGCGCTCTACGAGCAGTACTTC. This sequence encodes CASSLIPGTGALYEQYF. Filled out from reference TRBV28 and TRBJ2-7, the complete variable domain reads DVKVTQSSRYLVKRTGEKVFLECVQDMDHENMFWYRQDPGLGLRLIYFSYDVKMKEKGDIPEGYSVSREKKERFSLILESASTNQTSMYLCASSLIPGTGALYEQYFGPGTRLTVT.

The chain employs TRBV7-2 and TRBJ2-3, with D uncertain. Germline V CDR1 and CDR2: SGHTA, FQGNSA. The CDR3 is 11 residues long. V lost 6 bases to trimming and J lost 4 bases, with 5 bases between them. The CDR3 reads CASSPADTQYF. The CDR3 DNA sequence: TGTGCCAGCAGTCCGGCAGATACGCAGTATTTT.

J is TRBJ1-1 and V is TRBV28; tentatively, D is TRBD1 (6 bases). The V gene's germline CDR1 is MDHEN and CDR2 SYDVKM. Trimming shortened V by 1 base and J by 0 bases, and 18 bases separated the two germline ends. CDR3 length: 18 residues. CDR3 region: CASSLSAIGQGMNTEAFF. The CDR3 nucleotides are TGTGCCAGCAGTTTATCGGCCATCGGGCAGGGGATGAACACTGAAGCTTTCTTT.

This chain links TRBV7-9 with TRBJ2-1, with TRBD1 matching 7 bases. The CDR3 has 15 residues. The V and J ends lost 5 bases and 2 bases, in that order; junction bases with no gene match: 6. Germline CDR1 is SEHNR and CDR2 is FQNEAQ (reference sequence). The CDR3, as DNA: TGTGCCAGCAGCCCCGGGACAGTGACCTACAATGAGCAGTTCTTC. It encodes CASSPGTVTYNEQFF.

Concerning this clone: The sample contains more than one DNA sequence encoding this CDR3. The chain joins TRBV5-1 to TRBJ2-7; D not resolved. Per the germline V gene, CDR1 is SGHRS and CDR2 is YFSETQ. The CDR3 is 12 residues long. V was cut by 1 base and J by 4 bases, with 6 bases left in between. This CDR3 is CASSLSSYEQYF. The CDR3 DNA is TGCGCCAGCAGCTTGTCCTCTTACGAGCAGTACTTC.

V and J are TRBV7-2 and TRBJ2-3; D not resolved. Trimming took off 5 bases at V and 1 base at J, with 10 bases between the two ends. Germline values: CDR1 SGHTA, CDR2 FQGNSA. This CDR3 is built from 14 residues. The CDR3 coding sequence is TGTGCCAGCAGCGACAACGGCGGCACAGATACGCAGTATTTT. This codes for CASSDNGGTDTQYF.

The genes are TRBV19 and TRBJ1-5; D might be TRBD1 (5 bases). This CDR3 is 15 amino acids long. Germline loops: CDR1 LNHDA, CDR2 SQIVND (reference sequence). Trimming left V 5 bases short and J 5 bases short, with 16 bases between. The CDR3 DNA sequence: TGTGCCAGTAGTTGGATGGGGCGAGGTGATCAGCCCCAGCATTTT. Encoded protein: CASSWMGRGDQPQHF.

V gene TRBV28 combines with J gene TRBJ1-4; 7 nucleotides match TRBD1. The germline CDR1 and CDR2 sequences are MDHEN and SYDVKM. The CDR3 extends over 14 amino acids. V was pared by 5 bases and J by 8 bases, with 8 bases of the junction left unmatched. CDR3 DNA sequence: TGTGCCAGCAGTCAGGGGGGTGGCTTGGAAAAACTGTTTTTT. Amino acids: CASSQGGGLEKLFF.

The gene calls are TRBV10-1 and TRBJ2-7, with TRBD1 matching over 9 bases. The germline V gene encodes CDR1 WNHNN and CDR2 SYGVQD (reference sequence). After removal of 5 bases from V and 7 bases from J, the junction contained 9 bases not matched to a gene. The CDR3 is 14 amino acids. CDR3 bases: TGCGCCAGCAGTACCGGGACAGGGCCTCAAGAGCAGTACTTC. Translated: CASSTGTGPQEQYF.

The chain combines TRBV7-3 with TRBJ2-2; D is perhaps TRBD1 (6 bases). Germline V lookup: CDR1 SGHTA, CDR2 FQGTGA. V was cut by 1 base and J by 5 bases, with 8 bases left in between. The CDR3 length is 14 residues. CDR3 protein: CASSLKRGTGELFF. DNA of the CDR3: TGTGCCAGCAGCTTAAAAAGGGGGACCGGGGAGCTGTTTTTT. Filled out from reference TRBV7-3 and TRBJ2-2, the complete variable domain reads GAGVSQTPSNKVTEKGKYVELRCDPISGHTALYWYRQSLGQGPEFLIYFQGTGAADDSGLPNDRFFAVRPEGSVSTLKIQRTERGDSAVYLCASSLKRGTGELFFGEGSRLTVL.

This rearrangement joins TRBV7-6 to TRBJ2-7; the match to TRBD2 covers 7 bases. The CDR3 consists of 16 residues. J was trimmed by 3 bases and V by 5 bases; bases with no gene match: 13. Germline V gene data show CDR1 as SGHVS and CDR2 as FNYEAQ. The CDR3 here is CASSRLLSGDYYEQYF. CDR3 bases: TGTGCCAGCAGCCGTCTGCTAAGCGGGGACTACTACGAGCAGTACTTC. Complete variable domain (other parts from reference TRBV7-6 and TRBJ2-7): GAGVSQSPRYKVTKRGQDVALRCDPISGHVSLYWYRQALGQGPEFLTYFNYEAQQDKSGLPNDRFSAERPEGSISTLTIQRTEQRDSAMYRCASSRLLSGDYYEQYFGPGTRLTVT.

This sequence joins TRBV4-2 and TRBJ2-7, with 10 bases matching TRBD2. This CDR3 contains 15 residues. V shed 6 bases, J shed 2 bases, and the junction held 7 bases outside the gene matches. Germline V gives CDR1 LGHNA, CDR2 YNFKEQ. The CDR3 protein is CASRLLAGGTYEQYF. The CDR3 bases are TGTGCCAGCAGACTTTTAGCGGGAGGTACCTACGAGCAGTACTTC.

This clone is a singleton in its sample. This chain uses TRBV5-4 with TRBJ2-5, with D possibly matching TRBD2 (6 bases). Germline V lookup: CDR1 SGHNT, CDR2 YYREEE (reference sequence). The CDR3 spans 16 residues. The germline V and J ends were trimmed by 4 bases and 2 bases, with 18 bases remaining between them. CDR3: CASSPRRAGGQETQYF. The DNA of the CDR3 is TGTGCCAGCAGCCCCCGGAGGGCAGGAGGACAAGAGACCCAGTACTTC.

This sequence joins TRBV27 and TRBJ1-1, with 11 bases lining up with TRBD1. V shed 1 base and J 6 bases; nucleotides not matched to a gene: 7. Looked up from germline, CDR1 is MNHEY and CDR2 is SMNVEV (reference sequence). This CDR3 spans 16 amino acids. In DNA form, the CDR3 reads TGTGCCAGCAGTTTATTCCGGGACAGGGGGGTAGCTGAAGCTTTCTTT. It is translated as CASSLFRDRGVAEAFF.

V and J are TRBV5-6 and TRBJ1-6; D unresolved. CDR3 length: 17 amino acids. Germline-derived CDR1 and CDR2 are SGHDT and YYEEEE. V lost 4 bases and J lost 4, with 18 bases in between. The CDR3 DNA is TGTGCCAGCAGCGCGGCGATAGACTCGGCTTATAATTCACCCCTCCACTTT. Its protein is CASSAAIDSAYNSPLHF.

The J gene is TRBJ2-1, the V gene TRBV19; TRBD2 aligns across 10 bases. J was trimmed by 7 bases and V by 6 bases; bases with no gene match: 12. This CDR3 contains 16 residues. Germline loops: CDR1 LNHDA, CDR2 SQIVND (reference sequence). The DNA for the CDR3 is TGTGCCAGTAGGACGGCTCTAGCGGGGGTTGAAAATGAGCAGTTCTTC. Its translation: CASRTALAGVENEQFF.

The chain couples TRBV5-6 to TRBJ1-5; the D gene is possibly TRBD1 (6 bases). This CDR3 has 13 amino acids. Deletions cut 3 bases from V and 5 bases from J, with 9 bases between. Per germline, CDR1 SGHDT and CDR2 YYEEEE. The CDR3 sequence is CASSSGAYQPQHF. The CDR3 nucleotides are TGTGCCAGCAGCTCAGGGGCTTATCAGCCCCAGCATTTT.

V is TRBV9 and J is TRBJ2-7; TRBD1 matches 8 bases. The CDR3 runs to 15 residues. With 5 bases clipped from V and 4 bases from J, the junction kept 11 bases outside the gene matches. CDR1 is SGDLS, CDR2 YYNGEE, per germline. The CDR3 reads CASSLSWTGLYEQYF. The CDR3, as DNA: TGTGCCAGCAGTTTAAGTTGGACAGGGTTATACGAGCAGTACTTC.

The chain employs TRBV6-5 and TRBJ1-2; 7 bases fit TRBD1. CDR3 size: 15 residues. CDR1 MNHEY and CDR2 SVGAGI come from the germline V gene. Germline trimming cut 5 bases from V and 4 bases from J; bases unmatched to any gene: 10. The CDR3 DNA reads as TGTGCCAGCAGTACAGATGGACAGGACGTCTATGGCTACACCTTC. Translation gives CASSTDGQDVYGYTF.

A single count supports this clone. V is TRBV10-1 and J is TRBJ1-3; D not certain. This CDR3 contains 14 residues. Trimming left V 2 bases short and J 6 bases short, with 11 bases between. Germline CDR1 reads WNHNN; CDR2 reads SYGVQD (reference sequence). CDR3 coding DNA: TGCGCCAGCAGTGAGAGCGGACCCGCAAACACCATATATTTT. Protein product: CASSESGPANTIYF.

This sequence joins TRBV5-1 and TRBJ2-2; D remains ambiguous. The CDR3 spans 14 residues. The ends were cut back, 5 bases at V and 6 bases at J, with 14 bases in the middle. The germline V gene encodes CDR1 SGHRS and CDR2 YFSETQ. CDR3 region: CASRSEALAGELFF. The CDR3 bases are TGCGCCAGCAGATCTGAGGCGTTGGCCGGGGAGCTGTTTTTT. Filled out from reference TRBV5-1 and TRBJ2-2, the complete variable domain reads KAGVTQTPRYLIKTRGQQVTLSCSPISGHRSVSWYQQTPGQGLQFLFEYFSETQRNKGNFPGRFSGRQFSNSRSEMNVSTLELGDSALYLCASRSEALAGELFFGEGSRLTVL.

This clone was counted between two and nine times. This chain links TRBV29-1 with TRBJ1-3, with a possible D match to TRBD1 (5 bases). The CDR3 is 15 amino acids. Germline CDR1 is SQVTM and CDR2 is ANQGSEA. Trimming shortened V by 7 bases and J by 2 bases, and 18 bases separated the two germline ends. Written as DNA, the CDR3 is TGCAGCGCCGAGATGACAGAACTTACTGGAAACACCATATATTTT. Residues: CSAEMTELTGNTIYF.

The chain recombines TRBV7-2 with TRBJ1-5; 8 bases line up with TRBD1. With V trimmed by 1 base and J by 7 bases, 6 bases remained unmatched. The CDR3 covers 15 residues. Germline V lookup: CDR1 SGHTA, CDR2 FQGNSA. The CDR3 DNA follows: TGTGCCAGCAGCTTAGAGGACAGGGCGTCCCAGCCCCAGCATTTT. Translated: CASSLEDRASQPQHF.

This chain uses TRBV7-2 with TRBJ1-1; D is unclear. The V end lost 2 bases, the J end lost 4 bases, and 14 bases lay between the germline ends. CDR1 and CDR2 (germline): SGHTA, FQGNSA. The CDR3 spans 15 residues. The CDR3 coding sequence is TGTGCCAGCAGCTTATACTTCCGGGTCCCCACTGAAGCTTTCTTT. Its translation: CASSLYFRVPTEAFF.

The chain employs TRBV28 and TRBJ1-1; the D gene is possibly TRBD1 (5 bases). V was pared by 3 bases and J by 6 bases, with 17 bases between. The length of the CDR3 is 15 residues. Looked up from germline, CDR1 is MDHEN and CDR2 is SYDVKM. The CDR3 DNA sequence: TGTGCCAGCAGTTTGGGGGGTTTGGGAGTCGCTGAAGCTTTCTTT. This translates into CASSLGGLGVAEAFF.

The V and J genes are TRBV4-1 and TRBJ2-1, with 16 bases fitting TRBD2. Germline V lookup: CDR1 MGHRA, CDR2 YSYEKL. The CDR3 covers 16 residues. V gave up 4 bases and J gave up 5 bases; unmatched junction bases: 2. DNA of the CDR3: TGCGCCAGCAGCCGCGGGACTAGCGGGGGGGACAATGAGCAGTTCTTC. As protein: CASSRGTSGGDNEQFF.

The gene calls are TRBV28 and TRBJ1-4, with D unresolved. The CDR3 has 15 residues. Germline V gives CDR1 MDHEN, CDR2 SYDVKM. V was cut by 10 bases and J by 1 base, with 16 bases left in between. CDR3 sequence (DNA): TGTGCCACCAAGGCCGGGAGCGGAACTAATGAAAAACTGTTTTTT. Translation: CATKAGSGTNEKLFF.

This clone was counted between two and nine times. The chain has TRBV7-2 and TRBJ2-3; 9 bases agree with TRBD2. This CDR3 is built from 18 residues. The germline V gene has CDR1 SGHTA and CDR2 FQGNSA. The J segment lost 2 bases and the V segment lost 1 base, leaving 10 bases of the junction unmatched. As DNA, the CDR3 is TGTGCCAGCAGCTTAGTTGAGGCTAGCGGGAAAAACACAGATACGCAGTATTTT. Protein: CASSLVEASGKNTDTQYF.

The chain joins TRBV6-5 to TRBJ1-6; the D gene is possibly TRBD1 (6 bases). V shed 8 bases and J shed 12 bases, with 23 bases lying between them. The CDR3 loop spans 15 amino acids. CDR1 is MNHEY, CDR2 SVGAGI, per germline. The CDR3, as DNA: TGTGCCAGCGTGGGCGGGCAGGGGTTTGGTTTACCCCTCCACTTT. Residues: CASVGGQGFGLPLHF.